The 30 T cell receptor beta chains below were found in one sample sequenced in a study of blood T cell repertoires in COVID-19. The method was immunoSEQ multiplex PCR; TCRdb's version includes in-frame clones alone and lacks a portion of them. The data show some 140,000 clones, roughly 83% seen once. Sequenced sample: peripheral blood. The receptors were sampled from a man between 60 and 75 years old with acute or convalescent COVID-19.

The rearrangement links TRBV12-5 to TRBJ2-3; a possible D gene is TRBD1 (5 bases). The V gene's germline CDR1 is LGHNT and CDR2 FRNRAP. This CDR3 comprises 11 residues. V was pared by 4 bases and J by 9 bases, with 8 bases between. DNA for the CDR3: TGTGCTAGTGGTTCAGGGATAACGCAGTATTTT. This gives the protein CASGSGITQYF.

The V call is TRBV9, the J call TRBJ2-5; D possibly corresponds to TRBD2 (7 bases). CDR1 SGDLS and CDR2 YYNGEE come from the germline V gene. With 0 bases removed from V and 0 bases from J, the gap between germline ends came to 24 bases. This CDR3 spans 20 amino acids. DNA for the CDR3: TGTGCCAGCAGCGTAGCTAAGCAGCACCGGGGAGGGGGTGACCAAGAGACCCAGTACTTC. This codes for CASSVAKQHRGGGDQETQYF.

The CDR3 DNA sequence: TGTGCCAGCAGCATCACAGATACGCAGTATTTT. Translated, it gives CASSITDTQYF. The chain combines TRBV2 with TRBJ2-3, with unresolved D. Trimming left V 6 bases short and J 2 bases short, with 3 bases between. Germline V gene sequence: CDR1 SNHLY, CDR2 FYNNEI. The CDR3 is 11 residues long.

The J gene is TRBJ2-1, the V gene TRBV24-1, with 7 nucleotides matching TRBD2. The CDR3 runs 15 residues. CDR1 is KGHDR, CDR2 SFDVKD, per germline. Losses at the gene ends were 2 bases for V and 6 bases for J; bases not matched to a gene: 6. CDR3 coding DNA: TGTGCCACCAGTGATTCTAGCGGAGCGGGCAATGAGCAGTTCTTC. It specifies CATSDSSGAGNEQFF.

This chain links TRBV30 with TRBJ1-4; D not resolved. In germline, CDR1 is GTSNPN, CDR2 SVGIG (reference sequence). The CDR3 has 15 amino acids. V was shortened by 3 bases and J by 3 bases, with 14 bases between the two germline ends. The CDR3, as DNA: TGTGCCTGGAGACACAACAGCGGATCTAATGAAAAACTGTTTTTT. This translates into CAWRHNSGSNEKLFF.

The chain employs TRBV9 and TRBJ1-1; TRBD1 aligns across 7 bases. The V segment lost 4 bases and the J segment 4 bases; nucleotides outside the gene matches: 7. This CDR3 has 14 amino acids. Germline lookup yields CDR1 SGDLS and CDR2 YYNGEE. CDR3 nucleotides: TGTGCCAGCAGCACCGAGGGGGCCGGCACTGAAGCTTTCTTT. Translation: CASSTEGAGTEAFF.

The J gene is TRBJ2-1, the V gene TRBV18; D remains unclear. The germline V gene encodes CDR1 KGHSH and CDR2 LQKENI. V was pared by 2 bases and J by 5 bases, with 13 bases between. The CDR3 runs 15 residues. The CDR3 nucleotides read TGTGCCAGCTCACCAGCGGCGGAGACCCACAATGAGCAGTTCTTC. Protein product: CASSPAAETHNEQFF.

The V and J genes are TRBV21-1 and TRBJ2-1; TRBD2, the table's D call, lacks a check against the DNA. TRBV21-1 is tagged as a pseudogene. The length of the CDR3 is 17 residues. The CDR3 sequence: CASLTGLAGFSYNEQFF. The CDR3 DNA is TGTGCCAGCCTCACGGGGCTAGCGGGGTTCTCCTACAATGAGCAGTTCTTC.

This clone has just one count. This chain links TRBV5-4 with TRBJ2-5, with D possibly being TRBD2 (5 bases). V lost 3 bases and J lost 0, with 9 bases in between. Per the germline V gene, CDR1 is SGHNT and CDR2 is YYREEE (reference sequence). The CDR3 extends over 14 amino acids. DNA for the CDR3: TGTGCCAGCAGCTCACCGGGATACCAAGAGACCCAGTACTTC. Translating it yields CASSSPGYQETQYF.

The chain is built from TRBV30 and TRBJ1-2; the match to TRBD1 covers 7 bases. The length of the CDR3 is 14 residues. Unmatched junction bases numbered 10, after V lost 2 bases and J lost 7 bases. Per the germline V gene, CDR1 is GTSNPN and CDR2 is SVGIG (reference sequence). The CDR3 reads CAWSQSQQGGGYTF. The DNA of the CDR3 is TGTGCCTGGAGTCAAAGTCAGCAGGGGGGTGGCTACACCTTC.

The chain has TRBV2 and TRBJ1-2; TRBD1 might be the D (6 bases). This CDR3 spans 14 amino acids. Per the germline V gene, CDR1 is SNHLY and CDR2 is FYNNEI. V was pared by 4 bases and J by 10 bases, with 19 bases between. CDR3 amino acids: CASSALGAARAYTF. CDR3 DNA sequence: TGTGCCAGCAGTGCCTTGGGGGCCGCGAGGGCCTACACCTTC.

This clone was seen at least ten times. The CDR3 reads CASSILGAHNTGELFF. CDR3 DNA: TGTGCCAGTAGTATACTAGGGGCACATAACACCGGGGAGCTGTTTTTT. The J gene is TRBJ2-2, the V gene TRBV19; possibly TRBD1 for D (5 bases). CDR1 is LNHDA, CDR2 SQIVND, per germline (reference sequence). Trimming removed 2 bases at V and 2 bases at J, with 12 bases between. CDR3 size: 16 residues.

The CDR3 here is CSVSSGTGYNEQFF. The CDR3 DNA reads as TGCAGCGTTAGTAGTGGGACAGGATACAATGAGCAGTTCTTC. This rearrangement joins TRBV29-1 to TRBJ2-1, with TRBD1 matching over 8 bases. This CDR3 region has 14 residues. Germline CDR1 is SQVTM and CDR2 is ANQGSEA. Unmatched junction bases numbered 7, after V lost 5 bases and J lost 4 bases.

This clone appeared a single time. The chain uses TRBV27 and TRBJ2-2; unclear D gene. Trimming cost V 2 bases and J 1 base, with 11 bases left between them. The CDR3 has 16 residues. Germline V lookup: CDR1 MNHEY, CDR2 SMNVEV (reference sequence). CDR3 loop: CASSLIAIGNTGELFF. In nucleotides, the CDR3 is TGTGCCAGCAGTTTAATAGCAATAGGGAACACCGGGGAGCTGTTTTTT.

The chain is built from TRBV11-3 and TRBJ2-5; 8 bases match TRBD2. The CDR3 is 15 amino acids. V was pared by 2 bases and J by 2 bases, with 4 bases of the junction left unmatched. From germline, CDR1 is SGHNT and CDR2 YENEEA. This CDR3 reads CASSLRGGGQETQYF. CDR3 sequence (DNA): TGTGCCAGCAGCTTACGGGGGGGTGGACAAGAGACCCAGTACTTC.

This clone has more than one count but fewer than ten. CDR3 protein: CAISGLAGINNEQFF. Written as DNA, the CDR3 is TGTGCCATCAGTGGGCTAGCGGGGATTAACAATGAGCAGTTCTTC. The chain has TRBV10-3 and TRBJ2-1, with 9 bases lining up with TRBD2. Trimming removed 4 bases from V and 5 bases from J; junction bases left unmatched: 6. This CDR3 region has 15 residues. Germline values: CDR1 ENHRY, CDR2 SYGVKD.

The chain couples TRBV7-9 to TRBJ1-2; TRBD1 matches 9 bases. CDR3 length equals 13 residues. V dropped 8 bases and J dropped 7; count of bases not matched to a gene: 8. Germline V gene lookup returns CDR1 SEHNR and CDR2 FQNEAQ (reference sequence). The CDR3 DNA sequence: TGTGCCAGCTCGGGACAGGGAAGGGTTGGCTACACCTTC. The encoded protein is CASSGQGRVGYTF.

J is TRBJ2-7 and V is TRBV6-5; weak D call: TRBD1 (6 bases). Germline CDR1 MNHEY, CDR2 SVGAGI. CDR3 length: 12 residues. V was shortened by 6 bases and J by 6 bases, with 12 bases between the two germline ends. CDR3 nucleotides: TGTGCCAGCAGGGACCTAGGGGGCGAGCAGTACTTC. It yields the protein CASRDLGGEQYF.

This chain connects TRBV19 to TRBJ2-5, with 15 bases identical to TRBD2. This CDR3 spans 17 amino acids. The ends lost 6 bases at V and 2 bases at J; junction bases unmatched: 7. Germline V gene data show CDR1 as LNHDA and CDR2 as SQIVND (reference sequence). The CDR3 DNA reads TGTGCCAGTAGCGGGACTAGCGGGAGGCTGAGTCAAGAGACCCAGTACTTC. Translated, it gives CASSGTSGRLSQETQYF. Together with reference TRBV19 and TRBJ2-5, the CDR3 gives the full variable domain: DGGITQSPKYLFRKEGQNVTLSCEQNLNHDAMYWYRQDPGQGLRLIYYSQIVNDFQKGDIAEGYSVSREKKESFPLTVTSAQKNPTAFYLCASSGTSGRLSQETQYFGPGTRLLVL.

CDR3 DNA: TGTGCCAGCAGTAGACAGGGTACCGCGACTTTCTTT. This gives the protein CASSRQGTATFF. The chain has TRBV12-3 or TRBV12-4 and TRBJ1-1; 7 bases fit TRBD1. Trimming removed 5 bases from V and 12 bases from J; junction bases left unmatched: 9. The CDR3 covers 12 residues.

V is TRBV5-1 and J is TRBJ2-1; tentatively, D is TRBD2 (6 bases). This CDR3 is 15 amino acids long. Trimming left V 0 bases short and J 8 bases short, with 15 bases between. Germline assignment: CDR1 SGHRS and CDR2 YFSETQ. The CDR3 sequence is CASSLASNPGDEQFF. The CDR3 region has the DNA TGCGCCAGCAGCTTGGCCTCTAATCCGGGGGATGAGCAGTTCTTC. Full variable domain (missing parts from reference TRBV5-1 and TRBJ2-1): KAGVTQTPRYLIKTRGQQVTLSCSPISGHRSVSWYQQTPGQGLQFLFEYFSETQRNKGNFPGRFSGRQFSNSRSEMNVSTLELGDSALYLCASSLASNPGDEQFFGPGTRLTVL.

V usage is TRBV6-4 and J usage is TRBJ2-7; D might be TRBD1 (6 bases). The V and J ends lost 5 bases and 3 bases respectively, with 17 bases between them. Germline V CDR1 and CDR2: MRHNA, SNTAGT. CDR3 size: 15 residues. This CDR3 reads CASSSPGAPDYEQYF. CDR3 DNA: TGTGCCAGCAGTTCCCCAGGGGCCCCGGACTACGAGCAGTACTTC.

J is TRBJ2-5 and V is TRBV6-5, with TRBD2 identical over 7 bases. With 6 bases clipped from V and 9 bases from J, the junction kept 10 bases outside the gene matches. Germline CDR1 and CDR2: MNHEY and SVGAGI. The CDR3 loop spans 13 amino acids. DNA of the CDR3: TGTGCCAGCAGGGGGGAGGGACCTGGGGCCCAGTACTTC. Its translation is CASRGEGPGAQYF.

This chain joins TRBV21-1 and TRBJ2-7; the table gives TRBD1 as D, unverified against the DNA. TRBV21-1 is deemed a pseudogene. This CDR3 comprises 18 residues. DNA of the CDR3: TGTGCCAGCAGCTCTCGTGACAGTGACGGACGGTCCGGGTACGAGCAGTACTTC. It yields the protein CASSSRDSDGRSGYEQYF.

The gene calls are TRBV7-3 and TRBJ2-1, with 9 positions matching TRBD2. With 2 bases clipped from V and 9 bases from J, the junction kept 8 bases outside the gene matches. This CDR3 is 15 amino acids long. Per germline, CDR1 SGHTA and CDR2 FQGTGA. The CDR3 coding sequence is TGTGCCAGCAGCTTACTCGCGGGGGGGCCTGGTGAGCAGTTCTTC. Amino acid sequence: CASSLLAGGPGEQFF. Using reference TRBV7-3 and TRBJ2-1 for the parts outside the CDR3, the full variable domain is GAGVSQTPSNKVTEKGKYVELRCDPISGHTALYWYRQSLGQGPEFLIYFQGTGAADDSGLPNDRFFAVRPEGSVSTLKIQRTERGDSAVYLCASSLLAGGPGEQFFGPGTRLTVL.

The chain employs TRBV21-1 and TRBJ2-7; the table assigns TRBD1, which was not confirmed against the DNA. TRBV21-1 constitutes a pseudogene. The CDR3 is 16 amino acids. The CDR3 bases are TGTGCCAGCAGCAAAGAGGGTCCGGGACACTACTACGAGCAGTACTTC. The encoded protein is CASSKEGPGHYYEQYF.

The rearrangement links TRBV19 to TRBJ2-2, with TRBD2 as a possible D gene (6 bases). The CDR3 runs 17 residues. Germline V gene lookup returns CDR1 LNHDA and CDR2 SQIVND (reference sequence). Between the trimmed V and J ends, which lost 2 bases and 7 bases, there was a span of 20 bases. For the CDR3, the DNA is TGTGCCAGTAGTATAAGACTAGGGGTTTTGACGGGCGGGGAGCTGTTTTTT. Protein product: CASSIRLGVLTGGELFF.

The genes are TRBV14 and TRBJ1-4; 10 positions match TRBD1. Germline CDR1 is SGHDN and CDR2 is FVKESK. The CDR3 is 15 residues long. V shed 3 bases and J 7 bases; nucleotides not matched to a gene: 5. The CDR3 reads CASSHWTGGSEKLFF. The CDR3 DNA reads as TGTGCCAGCAGCCATTGGACAGGGGGTAGTGAAAAACTGTTTTTT.

The chain employs TRBV27 and TRBJ2-7; the match to TRBD2 covers 7 bases. The CDR3 has 14 residues. Unmatched junction bases numbered 2, after V lost 3 bases and J lost 0 bases. Germline-derived CDR1 and CDR2 are MNHEY and SMNVEV (reference sequence). This CDR3 reads CASSFGGTSYEQYF. CDR3 nucleotides: TGTGCCAGCAGTTTCGGGGGGACCTCCTACGAGCAGTACTTC.

CDR3 coding DNA: TGTGCCAGCAGCTTGGTGGTCGGTGAGCAGTTCTTC. It encodes CASSLVVGEQFF. The V call is TRBV5-4, the J call TRBJ2-1; D unresolved. V was pared by 0 bases and J by 9 bases, with 7 bases between. The germline gives CDR1 SGHNT, CDR2 YYREEE (reference sequence). The CDR3 loop spans 12 amino acids.